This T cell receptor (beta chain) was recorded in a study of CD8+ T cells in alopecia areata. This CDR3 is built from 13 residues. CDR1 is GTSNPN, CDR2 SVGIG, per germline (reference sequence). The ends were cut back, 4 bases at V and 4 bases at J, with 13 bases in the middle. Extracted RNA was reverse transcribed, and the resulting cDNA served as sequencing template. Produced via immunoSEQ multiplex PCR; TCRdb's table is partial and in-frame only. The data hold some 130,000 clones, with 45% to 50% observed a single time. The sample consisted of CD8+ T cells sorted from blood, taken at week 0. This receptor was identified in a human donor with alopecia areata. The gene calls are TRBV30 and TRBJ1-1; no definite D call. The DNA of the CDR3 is TGTGCCTGGAATTCCGTTCGGGGCACTGAAGCTTTCTTT. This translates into CAWNSVRGTEAFF.